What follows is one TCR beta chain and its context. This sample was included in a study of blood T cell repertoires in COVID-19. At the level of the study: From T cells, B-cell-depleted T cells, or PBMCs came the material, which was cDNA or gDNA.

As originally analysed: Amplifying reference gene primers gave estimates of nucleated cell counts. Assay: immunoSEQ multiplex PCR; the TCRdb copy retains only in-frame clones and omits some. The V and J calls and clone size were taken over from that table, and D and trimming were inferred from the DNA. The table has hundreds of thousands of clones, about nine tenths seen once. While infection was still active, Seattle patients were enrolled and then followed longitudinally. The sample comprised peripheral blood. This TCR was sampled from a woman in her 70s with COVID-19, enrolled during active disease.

The CDR3 DNA reads TGTGCCAGCAGCTTAGTTCGGGGTCCCGGGGAGCTGTTTTTT. Translated: CASSLVRGPGELFF. The J gene is TRBJ2-2, the V gene TRBV11-2, with D tentatively TRBD2 (5 bases). This CDR3 has 14 residues. Looked up from germline, CDR1 is SGHAT and CDR2 is FQNNGV. V was clipped by 1 base and J by 6 bases, with 9 bases between them.